Listed below are T cell receptor beta chains from one sample, sequenced in a study of blood T cell repertoires in COVID-19. Profiled with immunoSEQ multiplex PCR; TCRdb holds only in-frame clones, not every one. The sample lists about 90,000 clones, 80% occurring once. The specimen was peripheral blood. These receptor sequences come from a woman aged 70-85 years with acute or convalescent COVID-19. The conserved cysteine and the conserved F or W are not part of the CDR3 here. Rows may omit the clone size; those that give it use once, few, many or a size class.

V	J	size	CDR3
TRBV12-3/TRBV12-4	TRBJ1-6	NA	ASSLEPDSPLH
TRBV29-1	TRBJ2-7	once	SVRTGTIYEQY
TRBV7-8	TRBJ2-5	NA	ASSLVLAGGQTQY
TRBV27	TRBJ2-1	NA	ASSLIPFEGGSYNEQF
TRBV2	TRBJ1-2	NA	ASSETRAIGYGYT
TRBV3-1/TRBV3-2	TRBJ1-1	once	ASSQDPKSTEAF
TRBV6-4	TRBJ2-1	NA	ASSDSVAGGNNEQF
TRBV10-3	TRBJ1-5	NA	AITRGRFQPQH
TRBV7-9	TRBJ2-7	NA	ASSSSRDSYEQY
TRBV12-3/TRBV12-4	TRBJ2-3	NA	ASSKAGPDTQY
TRBV7-8	TRBJ2-7	once	ASSLAGLAGVYEQY
TRBV20-1	TRBJ2-3	few	SASLDSAADTQY
TRBV19	TRBJ2-1	NA	ASSIARGRGDEQF
TRBV7-2	TRBJ1-2	NA	ASSPGTGYNYGYT
TRBV7-2	TRBJ2-2	NA	ASSLDRGRNTGELF
TRBV13	TRBJ2-5	NA	ASSLQGLETQY
TRBV4-3	TRBJ2-3	NA	ASSQVWQGVSTDTQY
TRBV28	TRBJ2-2	few	ASLLGAGGGTGELF
TRBV12-3/TRBV12-4	TRBJ1-1	NA	ASSLYSNTEAF
TRBV3-1/TRBV3-2	TRBJ2-7	NA	ASSRGTASYEQY
TRBV7-2	TRBJ2-1	NA	ASSFSSGELRYNEQF
TRBV6-6	TRBJ2-4	NA	ASSSGTALAKNIQY
TRBV28	TRBJ2-6	NA	ASSLILAGGSSSGANVLT
TRBV2	TRBJ1-2	few	ASGGDRGNYGYT
TRBV6-5	TRBJ2-1	NA	ASRRRGTTGEQF
TRBV5-1	TRBJ1-1	NA	ASSLARVNTEAF
TRBV28	TRBJ1-4	few	ASTRRPREKLF
TRBV6-5	TRBJ2-7	NA	ASRTLLRVSEQY
TRBV27	TRBJ2-2	NA	ASSSRQGGTGELF
TRBV12-3/TRBV12-4	TRBJ1-6	once	ASSAQGTPLH
TRBV6-5	TRBJ1-6	NA	ASSYGQGLGSPLH
TRBV15	TRBJ2-7	NA	ATSRTQGVEQY
TRBV5-4	TRBJ2-2	NA	ASSLGGTGELF
TRBV5-1	TRBJ2-3	many	ASRALAGANTQY
TRBV5-4	TRBJ1-2	many	ASSLAGGYGYT
TRBV3-1/TRBV3-2	TRBJ2-5	NA	ASSPSQQGTQY
TRBV2	TRBJ1-2	few	ASQTWGGSYGYT
TRBV9	TRBJ2-2	NA	ASSGRVGRSLNTGELF
TRBV2	TRBJ1-2	NA	ASSDLRGLGGYT
TRBV7-9	TRBJ2-1	NA	ASSLLAPSSYNEQF
TRBV30	TRBJ1-2	once	AWSVPGTGGYT
TRBV20-1	TRBJ1-6	NA	SASVSREGSPLH
TRBV30	TRBJ1-1	once	AWSVRTNTEAF
TRBV28	TRBJ1-6	NA	ASSLDTPSYNSPLH
TRBV5-1	TRBJ2-7	few	ASSPEGQWPYEQY
TRBV24-1	TRBJ2-1	NA	ATSEQTSGSHNEQF
TRBV10-3	TRBJ2-5	NA	AISGQGVLETQY
TRBV6-5	TRBJ2-7	NA	ASRVPDSNYEQY
TRBV2	TRBJ1-3	NA	ASRGLGWSGNTIY
TRBV5-6	TRBJ1-2	NA	ASSLGRGDGYT
TRBV19	TRBJ1-3	NA	ASSSPRSQTGNTIY
TRBV9	TRBJ2-1	NA	ASSVVLAGVNEQF
TRBV12-3/TRBV12-4	TRBJ1-4	once	ASRVKGDEKLF
TRBV13	TRBJ2-3	NA	ASSFLAGGTSTDTQY
TRBV4-3	TRBJ1-3	NA	ASSQVQGGSTIY
TRBV19	TRBJ1-2	NA	ASSPQKQGVGYT